This TCR beta chain is drawn from a study of blood T cell repertoires in COVID-19. Study as a whole: T cells, B-cell-depleted T cells, or PBMCs supplied cDNA or gDNA.

This CDR3 is built from 15 residues. Germline CDR1 is SGDLS and CDR2 is YYNGEE. V lost 0 bases and J lost 5, with 15 bases in between. Sequencing was performed with immunoSEQ multiplex PCR; in TCRdb, only in-frame clones are kept and a portion is missing. The profile covers about 240,000 clones, with approximately 86% appearing a single time and approximately 3.5% taken by the ten largest. This clonotype originated in a woman in her thirties or forties with acute COVID-19. Sequencing was carried out using PBMCs or T cells enriched from blood (not recorded which). V usage is TRBV9 and J usage is TRBJ2-7, with D possibly TRBD1 on 6 matching bases. The CDR3 region has the DNA TGTGCCAGCAGCGTAGGGTTTAGCAGGGGCAACGAGCAGTACTTC. Translation gives CASSVGFSRGNEQYF.